What follows is one TCR beta chain and its context. The germline V gene encodes CDR1 SNHLY and CDR2 FYNNEI. V lost 6 bases, J lost 2 bases, and 5 bases stayed unmatched. This CDR3 contains 14 residues. These data are taken from a study of blood T cell repertoires in COVID-19. The overall study: Samples taken during acute and convalescent COVID-19 were collected in the United States, Italy and Spain. Sample material is recorded as cDNA or gDNA derived from T cells, B-cell-depleted T cells, or PBMCs.

Per the original methods: By means of reference gene primer amplification, nucleated cell counts were estimated. The data were produced by immunoSEQ multiplex PCR, yet TCRdb's version contains in-frame clones alone and is incomplete. V and J calls and clone size come straight from that table; D and trimming were deduced from the DNA. This sample has roughly 43,000 clones, with roughly 89% found just once. The receptor was derived from a man aged 55 to 69 with active COVID-19. The chain couples TRBV2 to TRBJ2-3; 7 bases align to TRBD2. The sample was peripheral blood. CDR3: CASRELASTDTQYF. The CDR3 DNA reads as TGTGCCAGCAGGGAACTAGCGTCCACAGATACGCAGTATTTT.